This T cell receptor beta chain was recovered during a study of blood T cells in healthy people across ages. The junction had 8 bases not matched to a gene; V was cut back by 5 bases and J by 7 bases. This CDR3 has 15 residues. CDR1 is SEHNR and CDR2 is FQNEAQ in the germline V gene (reference sequence). Through a sample-barcoded 5' primer and a J-beta primer mix, a second PCR was run for 7 to 11 cycles. Tags on each cDNA molecule came from a template-switch adaptor with 12 random nucleotides. Using its own MiXCR run on the 5' RACE reads, TCRdb lists one record per CDR3 protein. The data hold approximately 700,000 distinct CDR3 sequences, with 32% observed a single time.

The sequencing sample was made of blood. This chain joins TRBV7-9 and TRBJ1-4; 9 nucleotides align to TRBD1. The TCR sequence derives from an elderly woman in good health. Here the CDR3 reads CASSPTGGVGEKLFF. Here the CDR3 DNA reads TGTGCCAGCAGCCCTACAGGGGGCGTTGGTGAAAAACTGTTTTTT.